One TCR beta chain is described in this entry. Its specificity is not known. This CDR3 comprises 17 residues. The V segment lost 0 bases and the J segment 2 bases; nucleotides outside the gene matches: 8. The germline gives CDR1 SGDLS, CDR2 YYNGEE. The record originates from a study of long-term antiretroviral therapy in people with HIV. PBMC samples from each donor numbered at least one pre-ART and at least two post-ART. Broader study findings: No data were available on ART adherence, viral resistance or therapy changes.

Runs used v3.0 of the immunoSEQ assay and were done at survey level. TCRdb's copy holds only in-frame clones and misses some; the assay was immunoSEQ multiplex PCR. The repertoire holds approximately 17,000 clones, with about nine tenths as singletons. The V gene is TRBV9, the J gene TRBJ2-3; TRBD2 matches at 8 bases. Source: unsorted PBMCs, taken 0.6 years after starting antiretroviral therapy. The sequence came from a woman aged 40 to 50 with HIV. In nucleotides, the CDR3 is TGTGCCAGCAGCGTAGCTGGGGTAGCGGGACACACAGATACGCAGTATTTT. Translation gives CASSVAGVAGHTDTQYF.